This T cell receptor (beta chain) was identified in a study of blood T cells in healthy people across ages. Study-wide results and limits: Long-lived and aged donors differed, with more naive CD4+ cells and higher diversity in the long-lived.

The sample holds a few counts of this clonotype. Its antigen is unidentified. The CDR3 has 17 amino acids. The V end was cut by 0 bases, the J end by 5 bases, with 18 bases between. CDR1 and CDR2 (germline): LGHDT, YNNKEL (reference sequence). PCR was performed a second time for roughly 7 to 11 cycles using a sample-barcoded 5' primer and a J-beta primer mix. Tagging of each cDNA molecule was performed by a template-switch adaptor with 12 random nucleotides. Sequencing yielded, for each sample, at least 3 million paired-end reads carrying CDR3. TCRdb re-called the 5' RACE reads with MiXCR, one entry per CDR3 protein. The data show approximately 800,000 distinct CDR3 sequences, with around 34% seen just once and 13% held by the top ten.

The clonotype comes from a man aged 18 to 29 in good health. What was sequenced was blood. V and J are TRBV3-1 and TRBJ2-3; possibly TRBD1 or TRBD2 for D (6 bases each). The CDR3 DNA is TGTGCCAGCAGCCAAGAGGTAGCGAGGGGGGTAGAAGATACGCAGTATTTT. It codes for CASSQEVARGVEDTQYF.